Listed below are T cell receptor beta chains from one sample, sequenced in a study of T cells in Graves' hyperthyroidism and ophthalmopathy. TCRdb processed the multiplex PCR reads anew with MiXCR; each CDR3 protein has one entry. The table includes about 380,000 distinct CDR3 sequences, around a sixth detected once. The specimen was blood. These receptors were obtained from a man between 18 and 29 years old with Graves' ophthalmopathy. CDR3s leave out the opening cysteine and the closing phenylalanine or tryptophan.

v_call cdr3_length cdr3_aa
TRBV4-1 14 ASSPLRGFKNTEAF
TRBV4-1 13 ASSQVGRSNQPQH
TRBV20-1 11 STPWGDHYGYT
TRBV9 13 ASSVEGRGLSEAF
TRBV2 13 ASSPQGTLNSPLH
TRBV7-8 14 ASSLAYPLGAGELF
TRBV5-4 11 ASSSGSWTEAF
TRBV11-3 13 ASSLDRGNTRELF
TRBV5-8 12 ASNPSGTAYGYT
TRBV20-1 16 SARAFLEDSANTGELF
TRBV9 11 ASSLDTRGELF
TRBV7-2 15 ASSPRQGQGTTGELF
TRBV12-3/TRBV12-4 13 ASSLGGFYNSPLH
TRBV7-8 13 ASSFYRELNTEAF
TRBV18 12 ASSRDRVNQPQH
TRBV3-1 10 ASSRPDTEAF
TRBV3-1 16 ASSQVLGGDRVWETQY
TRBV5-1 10 ASSATTDTQY
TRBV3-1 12 ASSSPGENYGYT
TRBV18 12 ASSPTITNTEAF
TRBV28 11 ASKLPMNTEAF
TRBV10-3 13 AISGSRGGTDTQY
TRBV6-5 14 ASSYSSAGGFYEQY
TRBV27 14 ASSPLGGGSYNEQF
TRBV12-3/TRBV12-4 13 ASSLITMGNTEAF
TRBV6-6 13 ASSYSSGGFGEQY
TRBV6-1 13 ASSDQDRGTAPLH
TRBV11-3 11 ASSLDPGNTIY
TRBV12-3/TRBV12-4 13 ASREDRGLTGELF
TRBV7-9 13 ASSFSGGPNQPQH
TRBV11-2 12 ASSLDRGADTQY
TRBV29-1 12 SVEETVPSYEQY